This T cell receptor beta chain was captured in a study of T-cell reconstitution after alpha-beta-depleted transplantation in children. The library targeted TCRbeta and was prepared with unique molecular identifiers. TCRdb used MiXCR to reprocess the PCR reads, holding one entry per CDR3 protein. The table includes about 460,000 distinct CDR3 sequences, approximately 13% detected once. This clonotype has ten or more counts. V gave up 6 bases and J gave up 0 bases, with 10 bases separating them. The CDR3 loop spans 14 amino acids. The sample in question was PBMCs from the stem cell graft donor, obtained from the stem cell graft. This rearrangement joins TRBV12-3 or TRBV12-4 to TRBJ2-3, with D hard to call. This receptor was identified in a human donor who donated a stem cell graft to a child with combined immunodeficiency. The CDR3 nucleotides are TGTGCCAGCAGACCCTGGCCCAGCACAGATACGCAGTATTTT. Its protein product is CASRPWPSTDTQYF.